These 5 T cell receptor beta chains share one sample of origin, sequenced in a study of monozygotic twins with inflammatory bowel disease. Reanalyzing the 5' RACE reads, TCRdb keeps one entry per CDR3 protein, without DNA. This repertoire includes 350,000 to 400,000 distinct CDR3 sequences. Sequenced: blood. The receptors were gathered from a human donor with ulcerative colitis or Crohn's disease, or a healthy co-twin of an affected twin (not recorded which).

This chain joins TRBV4-3 and TRBJ1-2; the D call from TCRdb, TRBD1, cannot be confirmed without DNA. Germline CDR1 LGHNA, CDR2 YSLEER. CDR3 size: 15 residues. CDR3 in amino acids: CASGRDSGGTEGYTF.

The chain joins TRBV5-1 to TRBJ1-1. Germline V gene data show CDR1 as SGHRS and CDR2 as YFSETQ. The CDR3 has 13 amino acids. CDR3 loop: CASSNPQNTEAFF.

V usage is TRBV4-3 and J usage is TRBJ1-1. The CDR3 is made up of 15 amino acids. The germline gives CDR1 LGHNA, CDR2 YSLEER. The CDR3 sequence: CASSQDLEGGTEAFF.

V usage is TRBV6-1 and J usage is TRBJ1-2; TCRdb selects TRBD1, and the lack of DNA leaves this call unchecked. CDR3 length: 14 residues. Per germline, CDR1 MNHNS and CDR2 SASEGT. CDR3: CASRRDRADYGYTF.

The chain uses TRBV6-2 or TRBV6-3 and TRBJ1-2. The CDR3 consists of 15 residues. From germline, CDR1 is MNHEY and CDR2 SVGEGT. The CDR3 sequence: CASSYRGLTNYGYTF.